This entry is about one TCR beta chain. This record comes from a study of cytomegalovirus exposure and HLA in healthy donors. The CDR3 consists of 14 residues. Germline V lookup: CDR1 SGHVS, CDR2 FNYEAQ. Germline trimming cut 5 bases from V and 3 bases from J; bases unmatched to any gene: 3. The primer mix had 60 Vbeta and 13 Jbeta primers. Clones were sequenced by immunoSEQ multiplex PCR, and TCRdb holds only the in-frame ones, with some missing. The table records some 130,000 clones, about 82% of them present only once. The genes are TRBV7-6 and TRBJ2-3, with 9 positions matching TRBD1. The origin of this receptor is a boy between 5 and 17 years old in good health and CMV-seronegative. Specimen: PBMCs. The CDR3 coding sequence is TGTGCCAGCAGCCAGGGACAGGGAACAGATACGCAGTATTTT. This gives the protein CASSQGQGTDTQYF.